The source of this TCR beta chain is a study of regulatory T cells in long-lasting Graves disease. Study details: The criterion for persistent Graves' disease was over 5 years of antithyroid drugs with positive TSH receptor antibodies.

Assembly of TCR beta libraries relied on iRepertoire HTBI primers together with Arm-PCR of CDR3 regions. TCRdb recomputed calls from the multiplex PCR reads with MiXCR, one row per CDR3 protein. Seen here are 500,000 to 800,000 distinct CDR3 sequences, 25% to 35% observed once, and the top ten hold around 40%. A word on this clonotype: Its antigen is unknown.

Points from the study as a whole: Persistent disease exhibited a predilection for TRBV28, TRBJ1-2 and TRBJ2-5. Authors noted too few samples as a limitation.

The CDR3 contains 13 residues. From germline, CDR1 is SQVTM and CDR2 ANQGSEA. Trimming cost V 6 bases and J 5 bases; bases outside gene matches: 7. Time point specified: persistent/refractory GD, antithyroid drugs over 5 years with positive TRAb. After RNA was extracted from PBMCs, the TCR library was made from it. Under American Thyroid Association guidelines, Graves' disease was diagnosed. The material was peripheral blood mononuclear cells (PBMCs), obtained when the disease was refractory, from a patient treated with antithyroid drugs. J is TRBJ2-5 and V is TRBV29-1; the match to TRBD2 covers 9 bases. This TCR was sampled from a female donor with Graves disease. The CDR3: CSVRDAGGETQYF. CDR3 sequence (DNA): TGCAGCGTCCGGGACGCGGGAGGGGAGACCCAGTACTTC.